One sample yielded the 13 T cell receptor beta chains listed below, sequenced in a study of cytomegalovirus exposure and HLA in healthy donors (dated by TCRdb to 2015 to 2018). Receptors were amplified or captured by the immunoSEQ multiplex PCR assay. For the multiplex PCR, a mixture combining 60 forward primers for TCR Vbeta segments and 13 reverse primers for TCR Jbeta segments was used. TCRdb limited this immuneACCESS table to in-frame rearrangements with V and J called. A share of clones is missing; checked studies link under half to unresolved V genes, and the rest is unexplained. The sample data list over 130,000 clones, and more than 75% of these were observed just once. The ten largest clones add up to about 2% of the sample. Sequencing was carried out using PBMCs. Source of these receptors: a middle-aged man in good health and CMV-seronegative.

This clone was observed a handful of times. The chain is built from TRBV25-1 and TRBJ2-1, with TRBD2 matching over 7 bases. From germline, CDR1 is MGHDK and CDR2 SYGVNS. With V trimmed by 2 bases and J by 3 bases, 1 base remained unmatched. The CDR3 has 14 amino acids. CDR3 in amino acids: CASSEREVYNEQFF. DNA for the CDR3: TGTGCCAGCAGTGAACGGGAGGTCTACAATGAGCAGTTCTTC. The full variable domain, in which reference TRBV25-1 and TRBJ2-1 provide the parts outside the CDR3, is EADIYQTPRYLVIGTGKKITLECSQTMGHDKMYWYQQDPGMELHLIHYSYGVNSTEKGDLSSESTVSRIRTEHFPLTLESARPSHTSQYLCASSEREVYNEQFFGPGTRLTVL.

The chain combines TRBV18 with TRBJ2-6; the match to TRBD1 covers 8 bases. CDR1 and CDR2 (germline): KGHSH, LQKENI. This CDR3 spans 18 amino acids. The ends lost 5 bases at V and 4 bases at J; junction bases unmatched: 13. CDR3 loop: CASSTDRARPSGANVLTF. Written as DNA, the CDR3 is TGTGCCAGCTCAACGGACAGGGCGAGGCCGTCCGGGGCCAACGTCCTGACTTTC.

The rearrangement uses TRBV15 and TRBJ2-7, with D perhaps TRBD2 (6 bases). The CDR3 length is 14 residues. Trimming stripped 5 bases from V and 1 base from J, with 12 bases between. CDR1 and CDR2 (germline): LNHNV, YYDKDF (reference sequence). The CDR3: CATSGVGGSYEQYF. As DNA, the CDR3 is TGTGCCACCAGCGGGGTGGGGGGATCCTACGAGCAGTACTTC.

This chain links TRBV19 with TRBJ1-4, with 8 bases that match TRBD1. The length of the CDR3 is 15 residues. J was trimmed by 3 bases and V by 5 bases; bases with no gene match: 5. Germline V gene sequence: CDR1 LNHDA, CDR2 SQIVND (reference sequence). CDR3 in amino acids: CASSSGTGSNEKLFF. The DNA of the CDR3 is TGTGCCAGTAGTTCCGGGACAGGCTCTAATGAAAAACTGTTTTTT. The variable domain in full, completed from reference TRBV19 and TRBJ1-4, reads DGGITQSPKYLFRKEGQNVTLSCEQNLNHDAMYWYRQDPGQGLRLIYYSQIVNDFQKGDIAEGYSVSREKKESFPLTVTSAQKNPTAFYLCASSSGTGSNEKLFFGSGTQLSVL.

The chain joins TRBV5-1 to TRBJ1-1; D is unresolved. The CDR3 length is 14 residues. The germline V and J ends were trimmed by 1 base and 0 bases, with 7 bases remaining between them. Looked up from germline, CDR1 is SGHRS and CDR2 is YFSETQ. CDR3 bases: TGCGCCAGCAGCTTGAGCTCTTTGAACACTGAAGCTTTCTTT. This sequence encodes CASSLSSLNTEAFF.

The CDR3 protein is CASTPWVGGYEQYF. The CDR3 DNA is TGTGCCAGCACCCCTTGGGTGGGGGGCTACGAGCAGTACTTC. The chain couples TRBV11-2 to TRBJ2-7, with a tentative D call TRBD2 (6 bases). This CDR3 contains 14 residues. V lost 7 bases to trimming and J lost 3 bases, with 16 bases between them. Germline lookup yields CDR1 SGHAT and CDR2 FQNNGV.

The rearrangement uses TRBV7-9 and TRBJ2-5; the match to TRBD2 covers 7 bases. The CDR3 has 16 residues. The germline CDR1 and CDR2 sequences are SEHNR and FQNEAQ (reference sequence). Losses at the gene ends were 2 bases for V and 1 base for J; bases not matched to a gene: 7. CDR3: CASSLLGRGPQETQYF. In DNA form, the CDR3 reads TGTGCCAGCAGCTTACTTGGGAGGGGTCCCCAAGAGACCCAGTACTTC. The full variable domain, with the rest looked up from reference TRBV7-9 and TRBJ2-5, is DTGVSQNPRHKITKRGQNVTFRCDPISEHNRLYWYRQTLGQGPEFLTYFQNEAQLEKSRLLSDRFSAERPKGSFSTLEIQRTEQGDSAMYLCASSLLGRGPQETQYFGPGTRLLVL.

The rearrangement uses TRBV5-1 and TRBJ2-2, with 12 nucleotides matching TRBD2. J gave up 1 base and V 3 bases, and 7 bases lay outside the gene matches. Germline CDR1 and CDR2: SGHRS and YFSETQ. The CDR3 contains 18 residues. This CDR3 is CASSWTSGAPKNTGELFF. The CDR3 bases are TGCGCCAGCAGCTGGACTAGCGGGGCCCCTAAGAACACCGGGGAGCTGTTTTTT.

This chain joins TRBV5-3 and TRBJ1-1; TRBD1 aligns across 11 bases. TRBV5-3 is an ORF, and what it does is uncertain. The CDR3 length is 16 residues. The trim removed 3 bases at V and 0 bases at J, leaving 4 bases unmatched. CDR3 in amino acids: CARSCGTGGMNTEAFF. Written as DNA, the CDR3 is TGTGCCAGAAGCTGCGGGACAGGGGGAATGAACACTGAAGCTTTCTTT.

Comment on this clone: One junction end does not reproduce the germline sequence, and a read error may be involved. The V and J genes are TRBV7-9 and TRBJ2-5; 10 nucleotides align to TRBD2. The germline V gene has CDR1 SEHNR and CDR2 FQNEAQ (reference sequence). The CDR3 loop spans 15 amino acids. CDR3 nucleotide sequence: TGTTCCAGCAGCGGGACTAGCGTGGCACAAGAGACCCAGTACTTC. Translating gives CSSSGTSVAQETQYF.

CDR3 protein: CASNLDISSYNEQFF. The CDR3 DNA reads as TGTGCCAGCAATTTGGACATATCTTCCTACAATGAGCAGTTCTTC. The chain uses TRBV6-6 and TRBJ2-1; D might be TRBD1 (5 bases). The CDR3 has 15 residues. V was cut by 7 bases and J by 1 base, with 14 bases left in between. In germline, CDR1 is MNHNY, CDR2 SVGAGI (reference sequence).

This rearrangement joins TRBV5-6 to TRBJ2-5, with D perhaps being TRBD1 or TRBD2 (6 bases each). The DNA end lines up better with TRBJ2-7; the J call may be wrong. The CDR3 totals 13 residues. Germline CDR1 SGHDT, CDR2 YYEEEE. In DNA form, the CDR3 reads TGTGCCAGCAGCCTGGGGGGCACCCGCGAGCAGTACTTC. Translation gives CASSLGGTREQYF.

This clone turned up a few times. The gene calls are TRBV6-1 and TRBJ1-4; perhaps TRBD1 as D (5 bases). Germline V gene data show CDR1 as MNHNS and CDR2 as SASEGT. With 10 bases removed from V and 0 bases from J, the gap between germline ends came to 15 bases. The CDR3 has 15 residues. CDR3 region: CATNPGPATNEKLFF. In DNA, the CDR3 is TGTGCCACCAACCCAGGGCCTGCAACTAATGAAAAACTGTTTTTT.